This T cell receptor beta chain was sequenced for a study of OX40 agonist ivuxolimab in advanced cancers. About the research overall: Earlier treatment with anti-PD-1, anti-PD-L1 or anti-CTLA-4 was permitted, and around 43% had received some. Broader study findings: Average numbers of expanded clones were greater in CD8+ T cells than in CD4+.

Assay: immunoSEQ multiplex PCR; the TCRdb copy retains only in-frame clones and omits some. The sample yields some 86,000 clones, roughly 94% seen once. Germline values: CDR1 SGDLS, CDR2 YYNGEE. Trimming removed 6 bases at V and 4 bases at J, with 14 bases between. The CDR3 has 15 amino acids. As to this clone: Its cognate antigen is unknown.

The sequence was obtained from an adult with an advanced solid tumor such as melanoma, head and neck, liver or kidney cancer. The V gene is TRBV9, the J gene TRBJ1-6, with D possibly TRBD1 on 6 matching bases. This specimen was CD4+ or CD8+ T cells sorted from blood, taken in a trial of the OX40 agonist ivuxolimab. The CDR3: CASNRAGTYNSPLHF. CDR3 bases: TGTGCCAGCAACAGGGCGGGGACTTATAATTCACCCCTCCACTTT.